These 9 T cell receptor beta chains were all obtained from the same sample, sequenced in a study of PD-1 blockade in classical Hodgkin lymphoma. All patients experienced relapse after autologous stem cell transplantation, and brentuximab vedotin exposure was variable. Sequencing used immunoSEQ multiplex PCR; TCRdb keeps in-frame clones, though not all of them. The profile shows 55,000 to 75,000 clones, 70% to 75% of them singletons. Sequenced here: peripheral blood mononuclear cells (PBMCs), sampled before the second cycle of nivolumab. The receptors here all came from a human donor with classical Hodgkin lymphoma.

The chain links TRBV5-4 to TRBJ2-7; D call uncertain. There are 13 residues in the CDR3. Per the germline V gene, CDR1 is SGHNT and CDR2 is YYREEE (reference sequence). V lost 4 bases, J lost 5 bases, and 13 bases lay in between. CDR3 sequence (DNA): TGTGCCAGCAGCCCCCCCATAACAGACGAGCAGTACTTC. Its protein is CASSPPITDEQYF.

In this sample, this clone turned up once. The chain couples TRBV6-5 to TRBJ1-1; D is ambiguous. In germline, CDR1 is MNHEY, CDR2 SVGAGI. The CDR3 covers 14 residues. Trimming took 2 bases from V and 0 from J, leaving 7 bases between them. CDR3 region: CASSYTAMNTEAFF. The CDR3, as DNA: TGTGCCAGCAGTTACACGGCCATGAACACTGAAGCTTTCTTT.

CDR3 protein: CASSLTGSVTEAFF. The CDR3 DNA reads TGTGCCAGCAGCTTGACAGGGTCGGTCACTGAAGCTTTCTTT. This chain joins TRBV5-4 and TRBJ1-1; tentative D call: TRBD1 (6 bases). The CDR3 runs to 14 residues. CDR1 is SGHNT, CDR2 YYREEE, per germline (reference sequence). V was cut by 1 base and J by 4 bases, with 11 bases left in between.

V and J are TRBV5-1 and TRBJ2-5; perhaps D is TRBD1 or TRBD2 (5 bases each). The CDR3 is 14 amino acids. V was shortened by 3 bases and J by 4 bases, with 13 bases between the two germline ends. Germline values: CDR1 SGHRS, CDR2 YFSETQ. CDR3 sequence (DNA): TGCGCCAGCAGCTCCGGGACCTCCGGAGAGACCCAGTACTTC. As protein: CASSSGTSGETQYF.

This clone was observed a few times. The chain couples TRBV29-1 to TRBJ2-1; the match to TRBD2 covers 8 bases. Trimming removed 7 bases from V and 5 bases from J; junction bases left unmatched: 7. There are 13 residues in the CDR3. The germline V gene has CDR1 SQVTM and CDR2 ANQGSEA. The CDR3 is CSGGGLENNEQFF. CDR3 DNA: TGCAGCGGCGGGGGACTAGAGAACAATGAGCAGTTCTTC.

The chain links TRBV5-4 to TRBJ2-5, with TRBD1 identical over 8 bases. The germline gives CDR1 SGHNT, CDR2 YYREEE (reference sequence). The CDR3 runs to 15 residues. After removal of 4 bases from V and 1 base from J, the junction contained 6 bases not matched to a gene. For the CDR3, the DNA is TGTGCCAGCAGCGGAAACAGGGGGGTCCAAGAGACCCAGTACTTC. This gives the protein CASSGNRGVQETQYF.

This clone was recorded a few times. The V call is TRBV5-1, the J call TRBJ2-3; 7 bases line up with TRBD1. Per the germline V gene, CDR1 is SGHRS and CDR2 is YFSETQ. V trimming: 4 bases; J trimming: 4 bases; junction bases outside the gene matches: 9. The CDR3 loop spans 15 amino acids. CDR3 sequence: CASSRTGDRSDTQYF. CDR3 coding DNA: TGCGCCAGCAGCCGCACAGGGGATCGATCAGATACGCAGTATTTT.

The chain is built from TRBV29-1 and TRBJ2-1; D remains unclear. The CDR3 is made up of 15 amino acids. V lost 4 bases and J lost 1, with 14 bases in between. From germline, CDR1 is SQVTM and CDR2 ANQGSEA. The DNA for the CDR3 is TGCAGCGTTGCCGACTCGGCTGTGTCCTACAATGAGCAGTTCTTC. As protein: CSVADSAVSYNEQFF.

This clone was found a few times. The V call is TRBV5-1, the J call TRBJ1-6; no clear D. Germline CDR1 and CDR2: SGHRS and YFSETQ. V was shortened by 0 bases and J by 10 bases, with 5 bases between the two germline ends. The CDR3 has 12 amino acids. The CDR3 loop is CASSLEGSPLHF. CDR3 coding DNA: TGCGCCAGCAGCTTGGAAGGGTCACCCCTCCACTTT. The whole variable domain, filled in from reference TRBV5-1 and TRBJ1-6, reads KAGVTQTPRYLIKTRGQQVTLSCSPISGHRSVSWYQQTPGQGLQFLFEYFSETQRNKGNFPGRFSGRQFSNSRSEMNVSTLELGDSALYLCASSLEGSPLHFGNGTRLTVT.